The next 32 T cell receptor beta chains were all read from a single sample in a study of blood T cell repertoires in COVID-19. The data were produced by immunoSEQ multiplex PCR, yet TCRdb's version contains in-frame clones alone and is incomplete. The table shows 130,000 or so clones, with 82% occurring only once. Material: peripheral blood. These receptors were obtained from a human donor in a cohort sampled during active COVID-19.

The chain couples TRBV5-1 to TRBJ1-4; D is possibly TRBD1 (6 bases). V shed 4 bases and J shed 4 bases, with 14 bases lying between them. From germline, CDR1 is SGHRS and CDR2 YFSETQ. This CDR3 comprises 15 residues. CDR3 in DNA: TGCGCCAGCAGCCCTGGGGGGGGCCTTAATGAAAAACTGTTTTTT. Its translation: CASSPGGGLNEKLFF.

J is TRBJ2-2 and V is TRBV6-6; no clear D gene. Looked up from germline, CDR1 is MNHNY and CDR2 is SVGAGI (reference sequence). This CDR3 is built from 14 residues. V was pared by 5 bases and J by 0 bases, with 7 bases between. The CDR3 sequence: CASSPTPNTGELFF. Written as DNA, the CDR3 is TGTGCCAGCAGTCCAACACCGAACACCGGGGAGCTGTTTTTT.

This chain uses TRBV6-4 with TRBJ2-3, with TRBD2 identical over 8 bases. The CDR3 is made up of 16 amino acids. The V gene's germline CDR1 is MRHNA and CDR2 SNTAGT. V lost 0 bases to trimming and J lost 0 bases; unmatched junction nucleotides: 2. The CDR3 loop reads CASSDSLAGSTDTQYF. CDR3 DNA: TGTGCCAGCAGTGACTCATTAGCGGGGAGCACAGATACGCAGTATTTT.

The CDR3 nucleotides read TGTGCCAGCGTCACAACACCCGGGGGTGAGAATGAGCAGTTCTTC. This encodes CASVTTPGGENEQFF. The chain joins TRBV7-9 to TRBJ2-1; maybe TRBD2 (6 bases). The germline V and J ends were trimmed by 8 bases and 7 bases, with 21 bases remaining between them. CDR3 length: 15 amino acids. Germline CDR1 is SEHNR and CDR2 is FQNEAQ (reference sequence).

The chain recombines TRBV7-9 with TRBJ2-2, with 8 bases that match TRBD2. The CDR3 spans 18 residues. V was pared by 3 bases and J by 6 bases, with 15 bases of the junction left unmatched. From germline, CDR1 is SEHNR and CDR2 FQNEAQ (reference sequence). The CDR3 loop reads CASSFWSVARGAAGELFF. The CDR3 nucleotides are TGTGCCAGCAGCTTTTGGTCGGTGGCGCGGGGGGCCGCCGGGGAGCTGTTTTTT.

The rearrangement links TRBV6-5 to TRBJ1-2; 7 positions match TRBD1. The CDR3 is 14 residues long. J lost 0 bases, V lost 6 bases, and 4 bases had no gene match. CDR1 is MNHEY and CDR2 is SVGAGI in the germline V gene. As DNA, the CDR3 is TGTGCCAGCAGGTGGACAGGTTCTAACTATGGCTACACCTTC. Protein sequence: CASRWTGSNYGYTF.

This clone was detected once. CDR3 bases: TGTGCCAGCAGCGACACTAGCGGCCACTACCAATCGCAGTATTTT. Encoded protein: CASSDTSGHYQSQYF. The chain is built from TRBV7-2 and TRBJ2-3; TRBD2 agrees at 8 bases. Germline V gives CDR1 SGHTA, CDR2 FQGNSA. This CDR3 is 15 amino acids long. V gave up 5 bases and J gave up 10 bases; unmatched junction bases: 14.

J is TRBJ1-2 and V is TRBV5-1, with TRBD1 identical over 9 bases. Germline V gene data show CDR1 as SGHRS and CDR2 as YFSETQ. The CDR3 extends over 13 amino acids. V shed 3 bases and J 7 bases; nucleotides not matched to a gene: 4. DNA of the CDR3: TGCGCCAGCAGCTCACAGGGGGCGGGTGGCTACACCTTC. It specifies CASSSQGAGGYTF.

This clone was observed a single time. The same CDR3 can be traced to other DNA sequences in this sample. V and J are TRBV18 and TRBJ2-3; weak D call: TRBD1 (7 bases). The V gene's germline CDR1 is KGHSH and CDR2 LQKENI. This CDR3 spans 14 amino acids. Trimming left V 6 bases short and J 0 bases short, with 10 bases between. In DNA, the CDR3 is TGTGCCAGCTCGCGGGGACAGAGCACAGATACGCAGTATTTT. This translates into CASSRGQSTDTQYF.

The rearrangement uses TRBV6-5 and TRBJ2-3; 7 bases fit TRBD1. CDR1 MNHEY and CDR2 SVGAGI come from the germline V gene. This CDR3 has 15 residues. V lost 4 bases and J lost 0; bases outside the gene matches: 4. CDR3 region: CASSLTGESTDTQYF. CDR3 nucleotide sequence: TGTGCCAGCAGTTTAACAGGGGAAAGCACAGATACGCAGTATTTT.

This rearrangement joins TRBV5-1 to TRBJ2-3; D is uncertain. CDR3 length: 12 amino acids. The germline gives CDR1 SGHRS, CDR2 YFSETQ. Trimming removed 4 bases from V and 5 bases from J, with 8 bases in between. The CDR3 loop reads CASSTLRDTQYF. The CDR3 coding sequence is TGCGCCAGCAGCACTCTGAGAGATACGCAGTATTTT.

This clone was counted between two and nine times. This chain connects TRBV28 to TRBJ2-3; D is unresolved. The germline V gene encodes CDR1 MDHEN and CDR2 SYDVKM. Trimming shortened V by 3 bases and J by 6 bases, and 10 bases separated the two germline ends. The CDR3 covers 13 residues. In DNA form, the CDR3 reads TGTGCCAGCAGTTTCGCGAGGCGTGATACGCAGTATTTT. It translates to CASSFARRDTQYF.

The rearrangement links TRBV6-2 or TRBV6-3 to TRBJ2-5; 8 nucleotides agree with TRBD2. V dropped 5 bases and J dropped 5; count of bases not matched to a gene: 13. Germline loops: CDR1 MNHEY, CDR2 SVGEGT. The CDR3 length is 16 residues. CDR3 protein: CASSDFPGGAGETQYF. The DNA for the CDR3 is TGTGCCAGCAGTGACTTCCCGGGGGGGGCCGGGGAGACCCAGTACTTC.

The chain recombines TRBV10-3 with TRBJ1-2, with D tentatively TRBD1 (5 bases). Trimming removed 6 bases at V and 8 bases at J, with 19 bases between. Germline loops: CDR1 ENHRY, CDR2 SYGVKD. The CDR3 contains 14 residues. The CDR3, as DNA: TGTGCCATCAGCTTGGTTCTGGGGGAGGGAGGCTACACCTTC. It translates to CAISLVLGEGGYTF.

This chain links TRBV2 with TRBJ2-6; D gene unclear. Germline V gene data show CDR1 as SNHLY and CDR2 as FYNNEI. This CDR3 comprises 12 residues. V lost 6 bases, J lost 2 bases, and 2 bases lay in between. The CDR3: CASSAGANVLTF. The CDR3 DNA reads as TGTGCCAGCAGCGCTGGGGCCAACGTCCTGACTTTC.

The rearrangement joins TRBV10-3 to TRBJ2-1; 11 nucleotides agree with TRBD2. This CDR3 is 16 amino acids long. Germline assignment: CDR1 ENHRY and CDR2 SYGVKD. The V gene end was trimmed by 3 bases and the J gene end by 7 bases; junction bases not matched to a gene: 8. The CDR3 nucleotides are TGTGCCATCAGTGAAACTAGCGGGGGCCGGGGAAATGAGCAGTTCTTC. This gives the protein CAISETSGGRGNEQFF.

CDR3 amino acids: CASSPRPGETQYF. The CDR3 coding sequence is TGTGCCAGCAGCCCCCGTCCAGGGGAGACCCAGTACTTC. V gene TRBV9 combines with J gene TRBJ2-5; a weak D match, TRBD1 (5 bases). CDR3 length: 13 residues. V was shortened by 4 bases and J by 5 bases, with 12 bases between the two germline ends. Per germline, CDR1 SGDLS and CDR2 YYNGEE. Together with reference TRBV9 and TRBJ2-5, the CDR3 gives the full variable domain: DSGVTQTPKHLITATGQRVTLRCSPRSGDLSVYWYQQSLDQGLQFLIQYYNGEERAKGNILERFSAQQFPDLHSELNLSSLELGDSALYFCASSPRPGETQYFGPGTRLLVL.

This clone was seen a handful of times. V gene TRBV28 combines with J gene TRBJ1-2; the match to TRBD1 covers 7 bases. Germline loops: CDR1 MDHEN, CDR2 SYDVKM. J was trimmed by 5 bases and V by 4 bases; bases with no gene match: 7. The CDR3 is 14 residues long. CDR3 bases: TGTGCCAGCAGTTCCCCGGGACAGATTTATGGCTACACCTTC. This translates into CASSSPGQIYGYTF.

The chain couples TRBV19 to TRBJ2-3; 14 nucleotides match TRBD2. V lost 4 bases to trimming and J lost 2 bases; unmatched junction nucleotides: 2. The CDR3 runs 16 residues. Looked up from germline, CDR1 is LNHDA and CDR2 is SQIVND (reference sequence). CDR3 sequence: CASSRTSGGPTDTQYF. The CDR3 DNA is TGTGCCAGTAGTAGGACTAGCGGGGGGCCCACAGATACGCAGTATTTT.

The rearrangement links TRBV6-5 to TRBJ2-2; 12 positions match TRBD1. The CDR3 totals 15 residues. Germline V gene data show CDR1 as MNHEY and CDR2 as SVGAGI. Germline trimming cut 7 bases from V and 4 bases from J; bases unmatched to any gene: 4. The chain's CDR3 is CASTRDRGPTGELFF. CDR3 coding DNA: TGTGCCAGCACCAGGGACAGGGGGCCCACCGGGGAGCTGTTTTTT.

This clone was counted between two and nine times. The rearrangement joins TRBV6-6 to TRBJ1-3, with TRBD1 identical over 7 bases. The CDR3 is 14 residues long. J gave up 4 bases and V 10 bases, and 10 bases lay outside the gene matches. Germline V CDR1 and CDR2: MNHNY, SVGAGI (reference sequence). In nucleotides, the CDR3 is TGTGCCATCCAGGGACAGTCGGCAGGAAACACCATATATTTT. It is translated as CAIQGQSAGNTIYF.

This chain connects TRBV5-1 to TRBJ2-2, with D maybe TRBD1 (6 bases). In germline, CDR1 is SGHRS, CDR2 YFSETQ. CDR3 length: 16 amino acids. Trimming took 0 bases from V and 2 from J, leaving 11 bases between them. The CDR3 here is CASSLEAGVNTGELFF. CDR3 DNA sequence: TGCGCCAGCAGCTTGGAGGCAGGGGTTAACACCGGGGAGCTGTTTTTT.

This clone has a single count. CDR3 in amino acids: CASSPTDRGPGAFF. In DNA form, the CDR3 reads TGTGCCAGCTCACCTACGGACAGGGGCCCCGGAGCTTTCTTT. This chain connects TRBV18 to TRBJ1-1; 9 nucleotides match TRBD1. Per germline, CDR1 KGHSH and CDR2 LQKENI. The CDR3 consists of 14 residues. V trimming: 3 bases; J trimming: 10 bases; junction bases outside the gene matches: 9.

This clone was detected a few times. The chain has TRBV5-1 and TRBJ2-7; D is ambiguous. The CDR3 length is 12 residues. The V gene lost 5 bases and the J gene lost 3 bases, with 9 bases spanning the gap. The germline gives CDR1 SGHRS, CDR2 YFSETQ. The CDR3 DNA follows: TGCGCCAGCAGATCTTACAACTACGAGCAGTACTTC. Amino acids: CASRSYNYEQYF.

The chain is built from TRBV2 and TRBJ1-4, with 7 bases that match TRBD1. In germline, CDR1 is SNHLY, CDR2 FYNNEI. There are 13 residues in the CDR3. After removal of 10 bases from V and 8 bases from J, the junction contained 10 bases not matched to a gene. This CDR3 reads CATTDRLYEKLFF. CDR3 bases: TGTGCCACCACGGACAGGTTGTACGAAAAACTGTTTTTT.

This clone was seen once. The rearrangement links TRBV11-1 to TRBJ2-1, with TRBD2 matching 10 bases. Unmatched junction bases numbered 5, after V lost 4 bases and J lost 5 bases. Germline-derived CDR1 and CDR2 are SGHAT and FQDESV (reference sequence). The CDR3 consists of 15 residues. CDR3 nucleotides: TGTGCCAGCAGCTGGGAGCGGGGGGGCAACAATGAGCAGTTCTTC. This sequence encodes CASSWERGGNNEQFF. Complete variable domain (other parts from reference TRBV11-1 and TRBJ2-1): EAEVAQSPRYKITEKSQAVAFWCDPISGHATLYWYRQILGQGPELLVQFQDESVVDDSQLPKDRFSAERLKGVDSTLKIQPAELGDSAMYLCASSWERGGNNEQFFGPGTRLTVL.

The CDR3 nucleotides read TGTGCCAGCAGCTTAGTGGGGACCCCACTAGCCTTCCAAGAGACCCAGTACTTC. It codes for CASSLVGTPLAFQETQYF. This chain connects TRBV7-9 to TRBJ2-5, with D perhaps TRBD2 (6 bases). The CDR3 is 18 residues long. Germline CDR1 reads SEHNR; CDR2 reads FQNEAQ (reference sequence). Between the trimmed V and J ends, which lost 1 base and 1 base, there was a span of 19 bases.

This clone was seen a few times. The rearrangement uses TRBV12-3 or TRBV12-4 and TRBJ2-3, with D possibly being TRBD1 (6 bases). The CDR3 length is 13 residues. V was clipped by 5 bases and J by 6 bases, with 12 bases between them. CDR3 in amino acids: CASSQGHYDTQYF. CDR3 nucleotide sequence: TGTGCCAGCAGTCAGGGACATTACGATACGCAGTATTTT.

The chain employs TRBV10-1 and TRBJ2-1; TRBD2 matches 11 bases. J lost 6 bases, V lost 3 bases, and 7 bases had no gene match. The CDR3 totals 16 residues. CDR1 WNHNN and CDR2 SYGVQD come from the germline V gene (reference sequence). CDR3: CASSEALAGGSNEQFF. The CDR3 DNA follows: TGCGCCAGCAGTGAAGCCCTAGCGGGGGGCTCCAATGAGCAGTTCTTC.

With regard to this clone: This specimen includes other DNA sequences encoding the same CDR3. CDR3 nucleotides: TGTGCCAGCAGCTTGGATGGGGGGGATCAGCCCCAGCATTTT. Translating gives CASSLDGGDQPQHF. The chain combines TRBV11-2 with TRBJ1-5; maybe TRBD1 (5 bases). Trimming removed 3 bases at V and 5 bases at J, with 11 bases between. Germline V CDR1 and CDR2: SGHAT, FQNNGV. The CDR3 length is 14 residues.

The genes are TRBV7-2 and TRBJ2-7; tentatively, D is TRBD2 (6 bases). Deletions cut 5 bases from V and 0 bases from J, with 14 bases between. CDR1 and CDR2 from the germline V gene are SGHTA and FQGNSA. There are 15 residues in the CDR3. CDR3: CASSPRDSSSYEQYF. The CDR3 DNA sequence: TGTGCCAGCAGCCCCCGGGACTCGAGCTCCTACGAGCAGTACTTC.

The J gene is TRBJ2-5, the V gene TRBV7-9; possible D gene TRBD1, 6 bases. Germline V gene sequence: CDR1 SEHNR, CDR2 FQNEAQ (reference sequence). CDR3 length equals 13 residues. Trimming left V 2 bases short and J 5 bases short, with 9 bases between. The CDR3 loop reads CASSLWTEETQYF. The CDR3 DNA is TGTGCCAGCAGCTTATGGACAGAGGAGACCCAGTACTTC.